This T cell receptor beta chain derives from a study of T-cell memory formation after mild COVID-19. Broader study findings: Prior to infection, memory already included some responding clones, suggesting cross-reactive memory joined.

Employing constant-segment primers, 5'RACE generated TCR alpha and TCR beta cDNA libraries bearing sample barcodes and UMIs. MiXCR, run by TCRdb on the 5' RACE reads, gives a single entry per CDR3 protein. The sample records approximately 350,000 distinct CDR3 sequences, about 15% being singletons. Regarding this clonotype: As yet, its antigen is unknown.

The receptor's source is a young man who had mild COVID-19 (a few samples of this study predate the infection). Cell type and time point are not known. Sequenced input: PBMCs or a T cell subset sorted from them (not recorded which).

The DNA for the CDR3 is TGTGCCAGCAGCTTAGGGGTCTTTAGCCACGAGCAGTACTTC. As protein: CASSLGVFSHEQYF. This sequence joins TRBV7-6 and TRBJ2-7; D gene unclear. V dropped 1 base and J dropped 5 bases, with 12 bases sitting between them. The CDR3 runs to 14 residues. Germline CDR1 and CDR2: SGHVS and FNYEAQ.